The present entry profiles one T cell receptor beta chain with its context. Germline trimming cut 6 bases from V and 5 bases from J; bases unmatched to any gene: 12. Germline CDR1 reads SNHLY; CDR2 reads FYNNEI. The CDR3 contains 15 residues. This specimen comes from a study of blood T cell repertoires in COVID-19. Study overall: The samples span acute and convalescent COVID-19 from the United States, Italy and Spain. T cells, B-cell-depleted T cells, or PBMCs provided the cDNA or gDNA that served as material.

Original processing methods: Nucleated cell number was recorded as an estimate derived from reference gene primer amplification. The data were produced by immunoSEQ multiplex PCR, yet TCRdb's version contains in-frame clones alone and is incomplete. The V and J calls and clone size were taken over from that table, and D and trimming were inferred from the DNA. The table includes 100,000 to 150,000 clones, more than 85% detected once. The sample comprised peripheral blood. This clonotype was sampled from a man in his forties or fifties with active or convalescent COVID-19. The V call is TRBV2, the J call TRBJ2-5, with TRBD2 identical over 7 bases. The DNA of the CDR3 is TGTGCCAGCAGGGCTCGGACTAGGTCGACGGAGACCCAGTACTTC. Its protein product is CASRARTRSTETQYF. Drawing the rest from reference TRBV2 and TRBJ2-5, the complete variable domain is EPEVTQTPSHQVTQMGQEVILRCVPISNHLYFYWYRQILGQKVEFLVSFYNNEISEKSEIFDDQFSVERPDGSNFTLKIRSTKLEDSAMYFCASRARTRSTETQYFGPGTRLLVL.